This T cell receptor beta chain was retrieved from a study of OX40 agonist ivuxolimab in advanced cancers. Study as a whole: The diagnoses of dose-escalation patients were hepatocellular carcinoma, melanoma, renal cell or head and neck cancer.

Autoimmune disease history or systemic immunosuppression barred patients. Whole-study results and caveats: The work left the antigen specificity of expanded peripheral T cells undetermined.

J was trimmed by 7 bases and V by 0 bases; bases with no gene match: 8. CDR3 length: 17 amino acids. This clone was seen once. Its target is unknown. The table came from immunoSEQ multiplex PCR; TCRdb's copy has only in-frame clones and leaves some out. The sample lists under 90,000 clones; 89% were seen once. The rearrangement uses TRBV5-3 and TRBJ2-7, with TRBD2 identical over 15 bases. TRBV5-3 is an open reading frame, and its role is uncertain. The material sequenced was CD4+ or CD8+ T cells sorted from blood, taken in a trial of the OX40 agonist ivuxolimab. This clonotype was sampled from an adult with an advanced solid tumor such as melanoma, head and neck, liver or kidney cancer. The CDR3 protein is CARSLGWRTSGRGEQYF. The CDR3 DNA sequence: TGTGCCAGAAGCTTGGGTTGGCGGACTAGCGGGAGGGGGGAGCAGTACTTC.